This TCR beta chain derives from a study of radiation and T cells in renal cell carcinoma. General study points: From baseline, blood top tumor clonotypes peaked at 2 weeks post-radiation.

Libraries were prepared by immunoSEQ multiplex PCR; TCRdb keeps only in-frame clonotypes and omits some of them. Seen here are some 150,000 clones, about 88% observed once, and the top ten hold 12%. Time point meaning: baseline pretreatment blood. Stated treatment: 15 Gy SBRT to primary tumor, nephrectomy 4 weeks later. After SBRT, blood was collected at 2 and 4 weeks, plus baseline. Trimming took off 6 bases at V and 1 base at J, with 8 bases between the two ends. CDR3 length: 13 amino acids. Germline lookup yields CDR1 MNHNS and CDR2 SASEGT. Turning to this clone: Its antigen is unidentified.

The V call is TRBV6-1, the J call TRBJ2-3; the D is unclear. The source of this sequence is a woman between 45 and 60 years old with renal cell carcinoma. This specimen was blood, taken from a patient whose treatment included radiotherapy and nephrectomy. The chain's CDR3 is CASSDHRTDTQYF. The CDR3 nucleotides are TGTGCCAGCAGCGACCATCGCACAGATACGCAGTATTTT.